This T cell receptor (beta chain) derives from a study of blood T cells in healthy people across ages. Germline CDR1 is KGHSH and CDR2 is LQKENI. This CDR3 is 16 amino acids long. V shed 0 bases and J 9 bases; nucleotides not matched to a gene: 11. A second PCR, run for about 6 to 11 cycles, used a sample-barcoded 5' primer plus a J-beta primer mix. Each cDNA molecule carried a tag from a template-switch adaptor that contained 12 random nucleotides. TCRdb used MiXCR to reprocess the 5' RACE reads, holding one entry per CDR3 protein. The table has 1.5 million to 1.8 million distinct CDR3 sequences, approximately 39% seen once. Approximately 9.7 milliliters was the volume of peripheral blood drawn from each donor.

This receptor was identified in a woman aged 18-29 years in good health. The rearrangement joins TRBV18 to TRBJ1-5; 7 bases fit TRBD1. Source material: blood. This chain's CDR3 is CASSPPGTAPLGPQHF. CDR3 nucleotides: TGTGCCAGCTCACCACCCGGGACAGCCCCCTTAGGGCCCCAGCATTTT.